This T cell receptor (beta chain) is drawn from a study of blood T cell repertoires in COVID-19. Repertoires were generated with immunoSEQ multiplex PCR, while TCRdb's copy carries only in-frame clones and drops some. This sample has 250,000 to 300,000 clones, with about nine tenths found just once. V trimming: 6 bases; J trimming: 2 bases; junction bases outside the gene matches: 4. The CDR3 length is 15 residues. The germline gives CDR1 KGHDR, CDR2 SFDVKD. Sample: PBMCs or T cells enriched from blood (not recorded which). The rearrangement uses TRBV24-1 and TRBJ2-1, with 9 bases that match TRBD2. The TCR originated in a woman aged 30 to 39 who had recovered from COVID-19. The CDR3 reads CATSRASGTYNEQFF. DNA for the CDR3: TGTGCCACCAGTCGGGCTAGCGGGACCTACAATGAGCAGTTCTTC.